One and the same sample provided the 10 T cell receptor beta chains below, sequenced in a study of cytomegalovirus exposure and HLA in healthy donors. Use of 60 Vbeta and 13 Jbeta primers characterized the PCR. Libraries were prepared by immunoSEQ multiplex PCR; TCRdb keeps only in-frame clonotypes and omits some of them. The top ten clones hold over 3% of a sample with over 110,000 clones, around 75% of them seen once. Sequenced input: PBMCs. The receptors originated from a female donor in good health and CMV-seronegative.

The chain carries TRBV11-2 and TRBJ2-7; weak D call: TRBD2 (5 bases). The CDR3 runs 14 residues. CDR1 and CDR2 (germline): SGHAT, FQNNGV. V was trimmed by 7 bases and J by 6 bases, leaving 19 bases between them. The CDR3 here is CASNLGSDAGEQYF. CDR3 sequence (DNA): TGTGCCAGCAACCTGGGATCGGACGCGGGCGAGCAGTACTTC.

This clone came up a few times. The rearrangement links TRBV6-6 to TRBJ1-5, with D possibly being TRBD1 (6 bases). The length of the CDR3 is 14 residues. CDR1 is MNHNY, CDR2 SVGAGI, per germline (reference sequence). V was trimmed by 6 bases and J by 2 bases, leaving 11 bases between them. CDR3: CASRQGAGNQPQHF. CDR3 bases: TGTGCCAGCAGACAGGGAGCGGGCAATCAGCCCCAGCATTTT.

The V gene is TRBV5-4, the J gene TRBJ2-1; D unclear. The CDR3 loop spans 13 amino acids. Deletions cut 6 bases from V and 8 bases from J, with 15 bases between. The germline CDR1 and CDR2 sequences are SGHNT and YYREEE (reference sequence). The CDR3 is CASTPPNRDEQFF. The CDR3, as DNA: TGTGCCAGCACACCCCCCAACCGCGATGAGCAGTTCTTC.

As for this clone: This CDR3 is also generated by other DNA sequences in the sample. The chain is built from TRBV30 and TRBJ1-3, with 8 bases aligning to TRBD1. The CDR3 spans 18 residues. CDR1 and CDR2 from the germline V gene are GTSNPN and SVGIG (reference sequence). V lost 3 bases to trimming and J lost 0 bases; unmatched junction nucleotides: 13. The CDR3 spells CAWRKRRTGYHSGNTIYF. DNA for the CDR3: TGTGCCTGGAGAAAAAGGAGGACAGGGTATCACTCTGGAAACACCATATATTTT.

The genes are TRBV5-5 and TRBJ1-1; 7 positions match TRBD1. In germline, CDR1 is SGHKS, CDR2 YYEKEE (reference sequence). The CDR3 totals 13 residues. Unmatched junction bases numbered 5, after V lost 4 bases and J lost 5 bases. CDR3 protein: CASSHRGRTEAFF. The CDR3 DNA is TGTGCCAGCAGCCACAGGGGACGGACTGAAGCTTTCTTT.

CDR3 sequence reads: CASSLYRARNYGYTF. Here the CDR3 DNA reads TGTGCCAGCAGCTTATACAGGGCTCGGAACTATGGCTACACCTTC. The chain carries TRBV7-8 and TRBJ1-2, with TRBD1 as a possible D gene (6 bases). Trimming left V 2 bases short and J 2 bases short, with 12 bases between. Germline values: CDR1 SGHVS, CDR2 FQNEAQ. The CDR3 spans 15 residues.

This chain connects TRBV28 to TRBJ1-4; D call uncertain. V was cut by 6 bases and J by 4 bases, with 18 bases left in between. CDR3 length: 16 amino acids. Germline-derived CDR1 and CDR2 are MDHEN and SYDVKM. CDR3 nucleotides: TGTGCCAGCAGCTTCTTCGGAGGCACCCTTAATGAAAAACTGTTTTTT. Translating gives CASSFFGGTLNEKLFF. Full variable domain (outside the CDR3, taken from reference TRBV28 and TRBJ1-4): DVKVTQSSRYLVKRTGEKVFLECVQDMDHENMFWYRQDPGLGLRLIYFSYDVKMKEKGDIPEGYSVSREKKERFSLILESASTNQTSMYLCASSFFGGTLNEKLFFGSGTQLSVL.

This clone was detected only a few times. The chain combines TRBV4-3 with TRBJ2-3, with TRBD2 identical over 8 bases. Germline CDR1 is LGHNA and CDR2 is YSLEER. The CDR3 is 18 amino acids. V lost 0 bases and J lost 2; bases outside the gene matches: 10. The DNA for the CDR3 is TGCGCCAGCAGCCAAGATGATTGGGGTAGCGGGACCACAGATACGCAGTATTTT. This translates into CASSQDDWGSGTTDTQYF.

The chain links TRBV29-1 to TRBJ1-3; D remains ambiguous. CDR3 size: 16 residues. Trimming took 7 bases from V and 3 from J, leaving 22 bases between them. Germline-derived CDR1 and CDR2 are SQVTM and ANQGSEA. The CDR3 DNA follows: TGCAGCGCCCGCGAACGAGGGAATTTCGGTGGAAACACCATATATTTT. Translating it yields CSARERGNFGGNTIYF.

This clone was seen a handful of times. The chain links TRBV27 to TRBJ1-1, with 7 positions matching TRBD1. This CDR3 region has 15 residues. The J segment lost 4 bases and the V segment lost 1 base, leaving 6 bases of the junction unmatched. Germline CDR1 MNHEY, CDR2 SMNVEV (reference sequence). The CDR3, as DNA: TGTGCCAGCAGTTTATACGGCAGGGGGGTCACTGAAGCTTTCTTT. This encodes CASSLYGRGVTEAFF.